A selection of T cell receptor beta chains follows, all from one sample in a study of cytomegalovirus exposure and HLA in healthy donors. The protocol was immunoSEQ multiplex PCR, while the TCRdb copy is restricted to in-frame clones and leaves out a portion. The sample includes fewer than 150,000 clones, 85% to 90% of them seen just once. Sequenced sample: PBMCs. The receptors were sampled from a woman aged 25 to 45 in good health and CMV-seropositive. The CDR3 runs from the conserved cysteine through the conserved F or W. A D gene is named only where the DNA matches it firmly. Clone size is shown for a subset of rows, as once, few, many or a class of expanded clone.

NA,TRBJ2-7,TRBV7-9,NA,CASSLGSSSYEQYF,TGTGCCAGCAGCTTAGGATCTAGCTCCTACGAGCAGTACTTC
TRBD1,TRBJ1-5,TRBV10-3,NA,CAISESTGYDNQPQHF,TGTGCCATCAGTGAGTCGACAGGGTATGACAATCAGCCCCAGCATTTT
TRBD2,TRBJ2-1,TRBV5-6,NA,CASSLGAGEQFF,TGTGCCAGCAGCTTGGGAGCGGGAGAGCAGTTCTTC
NA,TRBJ2-2,TRBV28,NA,CASSLTVGELFF,TGTGCCAGCAGTTTAACGGTCGGGGAGCTGTTTTTT
TRBD2,TRBJ2-3,TRBV19,NA,CAISSAGGPTDTQYF,TGTGCCATTTCCTCGGCGGGAGGGCCGACAGATACGCAGTATTTT
NA,TRBJ2-3,TRBV19,once,CASSRVGRGRIDTQYF,TGTGCCAGTAGTAGGGTCGGCAGGGGCCGGATAGATACGCAGTATTTT
NA,TRBJ2-7,TRBV28,NA,CASNALAPSESEQYF,TGTGCCAGCAACGCCCTGGCCCCCTCGGAGAGCGAGCAGTACTTC
NA,TRBJ2-1,TRBV5-1,once,CASSLSQIGSYNEQFF,TGCGCCAGCAGCTTGTCTCAGATCGGGTCCTACAATGAGCAGTTCTTC
NA,TRBJ1-2,TRBV20-1,NA,CSAFRDYGYTF,TGCAGTGCCTTCAGGGACTATGGCTACACCTTC
TRBD2,TRBJ2-7,TRBV5-1,NA,CASSSLGLAGDEQYF,TGCGCCAGCAGCAGTCTCGGGCTAGCGGGAGACGAGCAGTACTTC
TRBD2,TRBJ2-2,TRBV2,NA,CASTGEGATTGELFF,TGTGCCAGCACTGGGGAGGGAGCGACCACCGGGGAGCTGTTTTTT
TRBD2,TRBJ2-3,TRBV6-5,once,CASSYSGGGTDTQYF,TGTGCCAGCAGTTACTCGGGGGGGGGCACAGATACGCAGTATTTT
NA,TRBJ2-3,TRBV9,NA,CASSVGPTSTDTQYF,TGTGCCAGCAGCGTAGGCCCGACTAGCACAGATACGCAGTATTTT
NA,TRBJ1-5,TRBV28,NA,CASSLVQGNQPQHF,TGTGCCAGCAGTTTGGTTCAGGGAAATCAGCCCCAGCATTTT
NA,TRBJ2-1,TRBV14,NA,CASSQGWGLYNEQFF,TGTGCCAGCAGCCAAGGCTGGGGCCTCTACAATGAGCAGTTCTTC
TRBD1,TRBJ2-7,TRBV27,NA,CASSPQGAMVYEQYF,TGTGCCAGCAGTCCTCAGGGGGCGATGGTCTACGAGCAGTACTTC
TRBD1,TRBJ2-1,TRBV19,NA,CASSRQGARNEQFF,TGTGCCAGTAGTAGACAGGGGGCGAGGAATGAGCAGTTCTTC
TRBD1,TRBJ2-4,TRBV30,once,CAWSVQGNIQYF,TGTGCCTGGAGTGTACAGGGGAACATTCAGTACTTC